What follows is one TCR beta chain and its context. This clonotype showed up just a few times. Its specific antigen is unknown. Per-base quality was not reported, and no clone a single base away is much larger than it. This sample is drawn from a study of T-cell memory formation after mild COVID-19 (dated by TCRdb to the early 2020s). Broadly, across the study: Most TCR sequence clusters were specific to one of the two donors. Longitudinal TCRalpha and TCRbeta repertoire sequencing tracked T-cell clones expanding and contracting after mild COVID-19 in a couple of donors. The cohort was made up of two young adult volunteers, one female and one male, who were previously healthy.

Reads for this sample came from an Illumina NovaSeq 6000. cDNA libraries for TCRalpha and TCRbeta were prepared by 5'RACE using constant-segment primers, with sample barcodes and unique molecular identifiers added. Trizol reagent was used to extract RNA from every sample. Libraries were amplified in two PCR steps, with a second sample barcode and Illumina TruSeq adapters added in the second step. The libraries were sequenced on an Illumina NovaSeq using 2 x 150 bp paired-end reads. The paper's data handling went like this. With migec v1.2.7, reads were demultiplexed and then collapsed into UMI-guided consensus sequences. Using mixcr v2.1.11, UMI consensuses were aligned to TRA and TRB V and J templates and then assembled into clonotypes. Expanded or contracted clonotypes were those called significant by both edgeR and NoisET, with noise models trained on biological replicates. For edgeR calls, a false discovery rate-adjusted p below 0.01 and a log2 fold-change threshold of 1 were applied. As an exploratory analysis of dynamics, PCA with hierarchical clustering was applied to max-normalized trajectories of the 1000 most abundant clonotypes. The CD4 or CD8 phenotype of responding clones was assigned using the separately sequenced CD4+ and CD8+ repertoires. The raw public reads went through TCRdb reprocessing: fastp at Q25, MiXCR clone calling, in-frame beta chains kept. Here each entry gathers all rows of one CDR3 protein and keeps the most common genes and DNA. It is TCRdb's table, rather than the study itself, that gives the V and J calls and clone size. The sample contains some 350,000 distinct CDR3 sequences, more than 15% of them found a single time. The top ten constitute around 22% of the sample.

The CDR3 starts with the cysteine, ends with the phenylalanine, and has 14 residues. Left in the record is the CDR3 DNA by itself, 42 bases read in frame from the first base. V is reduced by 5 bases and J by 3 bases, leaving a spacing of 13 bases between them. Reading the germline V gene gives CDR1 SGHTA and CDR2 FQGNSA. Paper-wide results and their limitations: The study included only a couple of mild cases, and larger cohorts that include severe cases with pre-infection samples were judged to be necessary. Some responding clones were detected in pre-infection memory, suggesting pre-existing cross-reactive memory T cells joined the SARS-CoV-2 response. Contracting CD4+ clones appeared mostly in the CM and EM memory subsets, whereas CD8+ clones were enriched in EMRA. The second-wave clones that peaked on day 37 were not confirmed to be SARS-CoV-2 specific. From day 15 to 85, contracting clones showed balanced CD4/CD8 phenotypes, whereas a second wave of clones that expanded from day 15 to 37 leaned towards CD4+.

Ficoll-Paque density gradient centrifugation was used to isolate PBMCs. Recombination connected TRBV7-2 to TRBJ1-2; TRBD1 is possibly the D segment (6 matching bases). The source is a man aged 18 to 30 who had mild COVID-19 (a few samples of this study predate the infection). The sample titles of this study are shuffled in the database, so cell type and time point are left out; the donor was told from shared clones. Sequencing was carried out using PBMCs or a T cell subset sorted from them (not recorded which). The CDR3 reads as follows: CASSPTGRDYGYTF. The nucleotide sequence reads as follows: TGTGCCAGCAGCCCAACAGGGAGAGACTATGGCTACACCTTC.